The 29 T cell receptor beta chains presented below share a single source sample, sequenced in a study of blood T cells in healthy people across ages. Alongside a J-beta primer mix, a sample-barcoded 5' primer served in a second PCR lasting 7 to 11 cycles. One entry per CDR3 protein results from TCRdb running MiXCR on the 5' RACE reads. This sample carries over 1,300,000 distinct CDR3 sequences, approximately 59% of them seen once, and the ten largest clones take 5% to 7%. Sequencing was carried out using blood. The receptors here all came from a man between 18 and 29 years old in good health.

This chain uses TRBV6-7 with TRBJ1-2; D is perhaps TRBD1 (5 bases). TRBV6-7 falls under the ORF class, with uncertain function. V dropped 6 bases and J dropped 8 bases, with 19 bases sitting between them. The length of the CDR3 is 14 residues. The CDR3 reads CASSSAGEPGGYTF. CDR3 coding DNA: TGTGCCAGCAGCTCCGCGGGGGAGCCTGGGGGCTACACCTTC.

This clonotype was observed a handful of times. V gene TRBV28 combines with J gene TRBJ2-7; tentative D call: TRBD2 (5 bases). Germline values: CDR1 MDHEN, CDR2 SYDVKM. This CDR3 spans 11 amino acids. Trimming removed 10 bases from V and 9 bases from J, with 16 bases in between. The chain's CDR3 is CATEPQRGQYF. The CDR3 DNA is TGTGCCACTGAACCCCAACGGGGGCAGTACTTC.

There are a few counts of this clonotype. V and J are TRBV10-3 and TRBJ1-1, with 11 bases aligning to TRBD1. CDR1 and CDR2 (germline): ENHRY, SYGVKD. The CDR3 loop spans 16 amino acids. V shed 1 base and J 3 bases; nucleotides not matched to a gene: 4. The CDR3 nucleotides are TGTGCCATCAGTGAGTATGGACAGGGGGCTGACACTGAAGCTTTCTTT. It yields the protein CAISEYGQGADTEAFF.

The gene calls are TRBV4-1 and TRBJ2-3; tentative D call: TRBD1 (7 bases). The V end lost 1 base, the J end lost 7 bases, and 12 bases lay between the germline ends. Germline loops: CDR1 MGHRA, CDR2 YSYEKL. This CDR3 has 14 residues. The CDR3 DNA reads TGCGCCAGCAGCCAAGCAGGGGGGTGGTATACGCAGTATTTT. As protein: CASSQAGGWYTQYF.

The genes are TRBV15 and TRBJ2-4; TRBD1 is a possible D gene (6 bases). The CDR3 contains 14 residues. Germline V gives CDR1 LNHNV, CDR2 YYDKDF (reference sequence). V was cut by 8 bases and J by 2 bases, with 13 bases left in between. The CDR3 here is CATEVTGSKNIQYF. The CDR3 DNA reads TGTGCCACCGAAGTTACAGGGTCCAAAAACATTCAGTACTTC.

The V call is TRBV7-2, the J call TRBJ1-5; perhaps TRBD1 as D (6 bases). Germline V gives CDR1 SGHTA, CDR2 FQGNSA. Trimming pared 4 bases from V and 7 bases from J, leaving 26 bases between. The CDR3 totals 18 residues. The CDR3 DNA reads TGTGCCAGCAGCTCAAAAGGGGGGTCCCCCTCGGGGATCCAGCCCCAGCATTTT. Protein sequence: CASSSKGGSPSGIQPQHF.

To note about this clonotype: Mismatch with germline at one junction end may stem from a read error. The V call is TRBV28, the J call TRBJ2-1; tentatively, D is TRBD1 (6 bases). The CDR3 runs to 13 residues. The germline V gene encodes CDR1 MDHEN and CDR2 SYDVKM. Written as DNA, the CDR3 is TGTGCCAACAGTTTGACAGGCGACAATGAGCAGTTCTTC. Protein sequence: CANSLTGDNEQFF.

About this clonotype itself: Sequence at one end of the junction differs from germline and may be a read error. The V and J genes are TRBV5-5 and TRBJ2-7, with D hard to call. This CDR3 comprises 13 residues. Germline CDR1 and CDR2: SGHKS and YYEKEE (reference sequence). CDR3 in DNA: TGTGCCAGCAGCCCCTCTATTTCCTGCGAGCAGTACTTC. It is translated as CASSPSISCEQYF.

Concerning this clonotype: The junction departs from the called germline gene at one end, perhaps through a read error. This chain connects TRBV14 to TRBJ2-6, with D tentatively TRBD1 or TRBD2 (5 bases each). The CDR3 spans 17 residues. Germline V gene lookup returns CDR1 SGHDN and CDR2 FVKESK. The CDR3 nucleotides are TGTGCCAGCAGCGCTTTTTCCCGACATTTCGGGGCCAACGTCATGACTTTC. It yields the protein CASSAFSRHFGANVMTF.

This rearrangement joins TRBV27 to TRBJ1-3, with a tentative D call TRBD1 (5 bases). The V gene's germline CDR1 is MNHEY and CDR2 SMNVEV (reference sequence). The CDR3 has 16 amino acids. Trimming pared 5 bases from V and 0 bases from J, leaving 14 bases between. CDR3 region: CASSQTGTTSGNTIYF. DNA for the CDR3: TGTGCCAGCAGTCAGACCGGGACGACCTCTGGAAACACCATATATTTT.

This clonotype was recorded a few times. This rearrangement joins TRBV20-1 to TRBJ2-1, with D possibly matching TRBD2 (5 bases). This CDR3 region has 14 residues. Germline loops: CDR1 DFQATT, CDR2 SNEGSKA (reference sequence). Trimming left V 3 bases short and J 2 bases short, with 11 bases between. The CDR3 loop reads CSASPGSAYNEQFF. The CDR3 nucleotides are TGCAGTGCTAGCCCGGGATCAGCCTACAATGAGCAGTTCTTC.

As for this clonotype: A read error may account for a junction end that differs from germline. J is TRBJ1-6 and V is TRBV10-1; D unresolved. Germline CDR1 and CDR2: WNHNN and SYGVQD (reference sequence). The CDR3 is made up of 13 amino acids. CDR3 sequence (DNA): TGCGCCATCAGTGAACTGGGTAATTCACCCCTCCACTTT. Translated, it gives CAISELGNSPLHF.

The chain employs TRBV7-6 and TRBJ2-4; D uncertain. The end of the DNA fits TRBJ2-7 better, so the J call may be wrong. Germline CDR1 is SGHVS and CDR2 is FNYEAQ. The CDR3 runs 14 residues. CDR3 sequence reads: CASSLEPAAYEQYF. CDR3 nucleotides: TGTGCCAGCAGCTTAGAACCCGCAGCCTACGAGCAGTACTTC.

This chain joins TRBV29-1 and TRBJ1-1; no clear D gene. V was cut by 4 bases and J by 5 bases, with 8 bases left in between. The CDR3 contains 11 residues. The germline CDR1 and CDR2 sequences are SQVTM and ANQGSEA. CDR3 in amino acids: CSVVERTEAFF. As DNA, the CDR3 is TGCAGCGTTGTAGAACGGACTGAAGCTTTCTTT.

This clonotype has more than one count but fewer than ten. The rearrangement uses TRBV9 and TRBJ1-4; the match to TRBD1 covers 8 bases. The CDR3 sequence is 17 residues long. CDR1 SGDLS and CDR2 YYNGEE come from the germline V gene. The V gene end was trimmed by 0 bases and the J gene end by 7 bases; junction bases not matched to a gene: 11. The CDR3 DNA sequence: TGTGCCAGCAGCGTAGACCCAGGGGGCGCGTTCGGTGAAAAACTGTTTTTT. This translates into CASSVDPGGAFGEKLFF. The variable domain in full, with the rest retrieved from reference TRBV9 and TRBJ1-4, is DSGVTQTPKHLITATGQRVTLRCSPRSGDLSVYWYQQSLDQGLQFLIQYYNGEERAKGNILERFSAQQFPDLHSELNLSSLELGDSALYFCASSVDPGGAFGEKLFFGSGTQLSVL.

This rearrangement joins TRBV6-5 to TRBJ2-3; TRBD2 matches 10 bases. Germline V gene lookup returns CDR1 MNHEY and CDR2 SVGAGI. With V trimmed by 5 bases and J by 5 bases, 10 bases remained unmatched. This CDR3 region has 16 residues. CDR3 sequence (DNA): TGTGCCAGCAGTCCCCCTAGCGGGGGAAGGCGAGATACGCAGTATTTT. Its protein is CASSPPSGGRRDTQYF.

This CDR3 reads CASSQLVDGETQYF. CDR3 in DNA: TGTGCCAGCAGCCAACTAGTCGATGGGGAGACCCAGTACTTC. The chain joins TRBV9 to TRBJ2-5, with a tentative D call TRBD2 (5 bases). The length of the CDR3 is 14 residues. The germline gives CDR1 SGDLS, CDR2 YYNGEE. V was trimmed by 4 bases and J by 5 bases, leaving 15 bases between them.

The gene calls are TRBV4-1 and TRBJ1-2; no clear D gene. Germline lookup yields CDR1 MGHRA and CDR2 YSYEKL. V was clipped by 0 bases and J by 8 bases, with 7 bases between them. The CDR3 has 12 residues. The CDR3 DNA reads TGCGCCAGCAGCCAAGATTCGTGGGGCTACACCTTC. This sequence encodes CASSQDSWGYTF.

As regards this clonotype: The junction departs from germline at one end; a sequencing error may be responsible. This chain links TRBV12-3 or TRBV12-4 with TRBJ2-4, with D possibly matching TRBD1 (5 bases). This CDR3 spans 15 amino acids. The chain's CDR3 is CASSLVSQGKNTQYF. In nucleotides, the CDR3 is TGTGCCAGCAGTTTGGTCTCTCAGGGAAAAAACACTCAGTACTTC.

This chain connects TRBV7-9 to TRBJ2-6, with a possible D match to TRBD1 (6 bases). This CDR3 region has 16 residues. The V and J ends lost 5 bases and 9 bases respectively, with 20 bases between them. CDR1 SEHNR and CDR2 FQNEAQ come from the germline V gene (reference sequence). The CDR3 region has the DNA TGTGCCAGCAGCGCGAAGGGGGTTTTGAACTACAACGTCCTGACTTTC. Encoded protein: CASSAKGVLNYNVLTF.

The sample holds one count of this clonotype. This chain uses TRBV2 with TRBJ2-1; tentatively, D is TRBD2 (5 bases). V was cut by 10 bases and J by 0 bases, with 19 bases left in between. This CDR3 spans 16 amino acids. Germline-derived CDR1 and CDR2 are SNHLY and FYNNEI. The CDR3 protein is CATQRPGIRSYNEQFF. CDR3 bases: TGTGCCACCCAGAGACCGGGAATCCGCTCCTACAATGAGCAGTTCTTC.

This sequence joins TRBV27 and TRBJ2-4; 9 bases align to TRBD1. The J call may not be correct, given that the DNA end is closer to TRBJ2-7. The germline gives CDR1 MNHEY, CDR2 SMNVEV (reference sequence). The length of the CDR3 is 15 residues. The CDR3 spells CASSPYRGQTYEQYF. CDR3 nucleotides: TGTGCCAGCAGCCCGTACAGGGGGCAAACGTACGAGCAGTACTTC.

V and J are TRBV4-1 and TRBJ2-1; 10 positions match TRBD1. CDR1 is MGHRA and CDR2 is YSYEKL in the germline V gene. The V and J ends lost 3 bases and 8 bases, in that order; junction bases with no gene match: 1. The CDR3 runs to 13 residues. DNA for the CDR3: TGCGCCAGCAGCCAGACAGGGGGCGATGAGCAGTTCTTC. Encoded protein: CASSQTGGDEQFF.

The chain joins TRBV20-1 to TRBJ2-2; 7 bases align to TRBD2. This CDR3 has 13 residues. V was pared by 5 bases and J by 4 bases, with 4 bases of the junction left unmatched. Germline CDR1 and CDR2: DFQATT and SNEGSKA (reference sequence). As DNA, the CDR3 is TGCAGTGCTCGGGACTATATCACCGGGGAGCTGTTTTTT. Its translation is CSARDYITGELFF.

Points on this clonotype: At one boundary the junction diverges from the germline segment, which might be a read error. This chain uses TRBV6-5 with TRBJ1-1; D is ambiguous. This CDR3 has 13 amino acids. CDR1 is MNHEY, CDR2 SVGAGI, per germline. The CDR3 coding sequence is TGTGCCAGCTGGCAGACGGTGAACACTAAAGCTTTCTTT. It encodes CASWQTVNTKAFF.

The CDR3 sequence: CATSSGTANYGYTF. In DNA form, the CDR3 reads TGTGCCACCAGCAGTGGGACAGCTAACTATGGCTACACCTTC. The chain recombines TRBV15 with TRBJ1-2; 7 bases match TRBD1. Trimming cost V 3 bases and J 0 bases; bases outside gene matches: 1. Germline V gene sequence: CDR1 LNHNV, CDR2 YYDKDF (reference sequence). This CDR3 has 14 amino acids.

V usage is TRBV12-5 and J usage is TRBJ1-1; D might be TRBD1 (6 bases). Trimming left V 2 bases short and J 5 bases short, with 24 bases between. The CDR3 has 18 amino acids. Germline CDR1 is LGHNT and CDR2 is FRNRAP. CDR3 sequence: CASGLFARGGSKGTEAFF. CDR3 in DNA: TGTGCTAGTGGTTTGTTCGCCAGGGGCGGATCTAAGGGGACTGAAGCTTTCTTT. Complete variable domain (other parts from reference TRBV12-5 and TRBJ1-1): DARVTQTPRHKVTEMGQEVTMRCQPILGHNTVFWYRQTMMQGLELLAYFRNRAPLDDSGMPKDRFSAEMPDATLATLKIQPSEPRDSAVYFCASGLFARGGSKGTEAFFGQGTRLTVV.

V gene TRBV25-1 combines with J gene TRBJ2-5; TRBD1 matches at 10 bases. The germline CDR1 and CDR2 sequences are MGHDK and SYGVNS. The CDR3 totals 16 residues. J gave up 5 bases and V 6 bases, and 12 bases lay outside the gene matches. For the CDR3, the DNA is TGTGCCAGCAGAAACGGGGTCGGGACAGGGGACGAGACCCAGTACTTC. This encodes CASRNGVGTGDETQYF.

The CDR3 sequence is CASSHVIGTGSTDTQYF. In DNA form, the CDR3 reads TGCGCCAGCAGCCACGTCATAGGGACAGGTAGCACAGATACGCAGTATTTT. V and J are TRBV4-1 and TRBJ2-3, with 8 bases matching TRBD1. V trimming: 3 bases; J trimming: 0 bases; junction bases outside the gene matches: 8. Germline V gene sequence: CDR1 MGHRA, CDR2 YSYEKL. The CDR3 is 17 residues long.